These 22 T cell receptor beta chains share one sample of origin, sequenced in a study of shared clonotypes between healthy human individuals. Using immunoSEQ multiplex PCR, the repertoire was profiled, and TCRdb retains in-frame clones only, with some absent. The sample holds over 2 million clones, approximately 95% seen once. Naive CD8 populations comprised CD45RO-negative cells positively selected for CCR7, excluding terminally differentiated effector memory CD45RA+ cells. Sample: naive CD8+ T cells sorted from blood. These receptors were obtained from a man aged 18 to 30 in good health.

Notes on this clone: The same CDR3 also results from other DNA sequences found in this sample. The gene calls are TRBV6-5 and TRBJ2-7; D unresolved. V was clipped by 2 bases and J by 7 bases, with 6 bases between them. Germline lookup yields CDR1 MNHEY and CDR2 SVGAGI. The CDR3 is 11 amino acids. The CDR3 DNA reads TGTGCCAGCAGTTACGGAGCGGAGCAGTACTTC. Its translation is CASSYGAEQYF.

This chain uses TRBV27 with TRBJ1-6; D remains ambiguous. CDR1 and CDR2 from the germline V gene are MNHEY and SMNVEV (reference sequence). The length of the CDR3 is 16 residues. Trimming removed 7 bases from V and 6 bases from J, with 19 bases in between. As DNA, the CDR3 is TGTGCCAGCAACGCCGGGCCCTCAACATTTAATTCACCCCTCCACTTT. It encodes CASNAGPSTFNSPLHF.

As to this clone: Other nucleotide sequences in the sample specify the same CDR3. The V gene is TRBV5-5, the J gene TRBJ2-7, with 10 bases identical to TRBD1. Germline V lookup: CDR1 SGHKS, CDR2 YYEKEE (reference sequence). The CDR3 consists of 15 residues. Unmatched junction bases numbered 5, after V lost 3 bases and J lost 2 bases. In nucleotides, the CDR3 is TGTGCCAGCAGCTCCCCGGGACAGGGGACCTACGAGCAGTACTTC. Its translation is CASSSPGQGTYEQYF.

This rearrangement joins TRBV6-1 to TRBJ2-7; 8 nucleotides line up with TRBD1. V trimming: 7 bases; J trimming: 3 bases; junction bases outside the gene matches: 8. Germline CDR1 MNHNS, CDR2 SASEGT. This CDR3 is 14 amino acids long. The CDR3 here is CASTGTGTHYEQYF. DNA of the CDR3: TGTGCCAGCACAGGGACAGGCACGCACTACGAGCAGTACTTC.

The chain joins TRBV2 to TRBJ2-1; TRBD2 matches at 11 bases. Germline CDR1 reads SNHLY; CDR2 reads FYNNEI. This CDR3 region has 18 residues. The V and J ends lost 7 bases and 6 bases, in that order; junction bases with no gene match: 17. CDR3 region: CASTEPSRLAGPFNEQFF. The CDR3 nucleotides are TGTGCCAGCACCGAGCCGTCAAGACTAGCGGGGCCATTCAATGAGCAGTTCTTC.

Turning to this clone: The same CDR3 also results from other DNA sequences found in this sample. J is TRBJ1-1 and V is TRBV19; D is ambiguous. The ends were cut back, 6 bases at V and 6 bases at J, with 8 bases in the middle. CDR1 and CDR2 from the germline V gene are LNHDA and SQIVND (reference sequence). This CDR3 has 11 amino acids. The CDR3 region has the DNA TGTGCCAGTAGACTTGGGGCTGAAGCTTTCTTT. Encoded protein: CASRLGAEAFF.

The rearrangement uses TRBV19 and TRBJ2-3; 7 nucleotides agree with TRBD2. The trim removed 3 bases at V and 2 bases at J, leaving 5 bases unmatched. In germline, CDR1 is LNHDA, CDR2 SQIVND (reference sequence). The CDR3 length is 15 residues. The CDR3 is CASSMGGSFTDTQYF. In DNA form, the CDR3 reads TGTGCCAGTAGTATGGGAGGGAGCTTCACAGATACGCAGTATTTT.

On this clone: Other DNA sequences of this sample code for an identical CDR3. V usage is TRBV9 and J usage is TRBJ2-2; TRBD2 might be the D (5 bases). The CDR3 sequence is 13 residues long. The V and J ends lost 0 bases and 6 bases respectively, with 6 bases between them. In germline, CDR1 is SGDLS, CDR2 YYNGEE. CDR3 DNA sequence: TGTGCCAGCAGCGTAGCGGGATCCGGGGAGCTGTTTTTT. This gives the protein CASSVAGSGELFF.

V usage is TRBV5-4 and J usage is TRBJ2-1, with D possibly TRBD2 on 6 matching bases. The CDR3 is 13 amino acids. V lost 6 bases and J 4 bases, leaving 11 bases between the germline ends. Looked up from germline, CDR1 is SGHNT and CDR2 is YYREEE (reference sequence). In DNA form, the CDR3 reads TGTGCCAGCAACTCCCGGGAGTACAATGAGCAGTTCTTC. It specifies CASNSREYNEQFF.

The rearrangement links TRBV27 to TRBJ2-1; TRBD1 agrees at 8 bases. CDR3 length: 17 amino acids. The V gene's germline CDR1 is MNHEY and CDR2 SMNVEV (reference sequence). V trimming: 1 base; J trimming: 8 bases; junction bases outside the gene matches: 13. The CDR3 DNA reads TGTGCCAGCAGTTTATTCGCACCAGGGGGCTCTAGGTATGAGCAGTTCTTC. Its protein product is CASSLFAPGGSRYEQFF.

The chain employs TRBV29-1 and TRBJ1-2; unclear D gene. Germline loops: CDR1 SQVTM, CDR2 ANQGSEA. The V and J ends lost 6 bases and 6 bases respectively, with 14 bases between them. The CDR3 has 12 amino acids. The CDR3 nucleotides read TGCAGCGTCGTTACGCTGCCGGATGGCTACACCTTC. Protein sequence: CSVVTLPDGYTF. The entire variable domain, with the rest obtained from reference TRBV29-1 and TRBJ1-2, is as follows: SAVISQKPSRDICQRGTSLTIQCQVDSQVTMMFWYRQQPGQSLTLIATANQGSEATYESGFVIDKFPISRPNLTFSTLTVSNMSPEDSSIYLCSVVTLPDGYTFGSGTRLTVV.

The chain employs TRBV7-2 and TRBJ2-1; D not resolved. V lost 1 base and J 5 bases, leaving 6 bases between the germline ends. The CDR3 length is 13 residues. Germline assignment: CDR1 SGHTA and CDR2 FQGNSA. The CDR3 spells CASSLDWNNEQFF. The DNA of the CDR3 is TGTGCCAGCAGCTTAGACTGGAACAATGAGCAGTTCTTC.

The CDR3 is CASEGGAANYGYTF. The CDR3 DNA is TGCGCCAGCGAGGGGGGGGCTGCTAACTATGGCTACACCTTC. V usage is TRBV23-1 and J usage is TRBJ1-2; weak D call: TRBD1 (6 bases). TRBV23-1 is an open reading frame, and its role is uncertain. The CDR3 extends over 14 amino acids. Trimming cost V 8 bases and J 0 bases, with 13 bases left between them.

The rearrangement joins TRBV27 to TRBJ2-5; 13 bases are shared with TRBD2. This CDR3 spans 16 amino acids. Per the germline V gene, CDR1 is MNHEY and CDR2 is SMNVEV (reference sequence). V was clipped by 5 bases and J by 5 bases; unmatched bases: 8. CDR3 in amino acids: CASSPWTSGGEETQYF. The CDR3 DNA reads TGTGCCAGCAGTCCATGGACTAGCGGGGGAGAGGAGACCCAGTACTTC.

The chain couples TRBV4-1 to TRBJ1-6; 7 positions agree with TRBD1. This CDR3 is built from 15 residues. With V trimmed by 1 base and J by 10 bases, 7 bases remained unmatched. Germline lookup yields CDR1 MGHRA and CDR2 YSYEKL. The DNA for the CDR3 is TGCGCCAGCAGCCAAGCCTCAGGGGGACTATCACCCCTCCACTTT. Translated, it gives CASSQASGGLSPLHF.

The chain carries TRBV5-6 and TRBJ2-3, with D maybe TRBD1 (6 bases). The CDR3 sequence is 15 residues long. The germline V gene encodes CDR1 SGHDT and CDR2 YYEEEE. V lost 5 bases, J lost 2 bases, and 15 bases lay in between. Here the CDR3 DNA reads TGTGCCAGCAGTCCGGACAGTAGAGACACAGATACGCAGTATTTT. Protein sequence: CASSPDSRDTDTQYF.

The V gene is TRBV2, the J gene TRBJ2-3; possible D gene TRBD2, 5 bases. The ends were cut back, 6 bases at V and 0 bases at J, with 13 bases in the middle. Germline lookup yields CDR1 SNHLY and CDR2 FYNNEI. The CDR3 contains 15 residues. The CDR3 region is CASRFRGESTDTQYF. CDR3 bases: TGTGCCAGCAGATTCCGGGGAGAGAGCACAGATACGCAGTATTTT.

The rearrangement uses TRBV5-3 and TRBJ2-7; 9 bases map to TRBD1. TRBV5-3 is labeled an ORF, and its function is uncertain. With 8 bases clipped from V and 2 bases from J, the junction kept 11 bases outside the gene matches. The CDR3 runs to 15 residues. Here the CDR3 reads CARTDVGQGPYEQYF. CDR3 nucleotides: TGTGCCAGGACTGACGTGGGACAGGGTCCCTACGAGCAGTACTTC.

The chain recombines TRBV11-2 with TRBJ1-2; possible D gene TRBD1, 6 bases. V was clipped by 5 bases and J by 2 bases, with 15 bases between them. The CDR3 contains 15 residues. From germline, CDR1 is SGHAT and CDR2 FQNNGV. The CDR3 protein is CASSLITGTNYGYTF. For the CDR3, the DNA is TGTGCCAGCAGCCTCATTACCGGGACAAACTATGGCTACACCTTC. The whole variable domain, remainder taken from reference TRBV11-2 and TRBJ1-2, is EAGVAQSPRYKIIEKRQSVAFWCNPISGHATLYWYQQILGQGPKLLIQFQNNGVVDDSQLPKDRFSAERLKGVDSTLKIQPAKLEDSAVYLCASSLITGTNYGYTFGSGTRLTVV.

A few counts support this clone. The chain combines TRBV10-3 with TRBJ2-7; D perhaps matches TRBD1 (6 bases). Looked up from germline, CDR1 is ENHRY and CDR2 is SYGVKD. The V and J ends lost 5 bases and 0 bases respectively, with 8 bases between them. This CDR3 has 13 amino acids. The CDR3 sequence: CAISWDTSYEQYF. CDR3 coding DNA: TGTGCCATCAGTTGGGACACCTCCTACGAGCAGTACTTC.

The chain has TRBV18 and TRBJ2-1; 10 bases match TRBD2. This CDR3 region has 17 residues. Per germline, CDR1 KGHSH and CDR2 LQKENI. V gave up 4 bases and J gave up 8 bases; unmatched junction bases: 14. The CDR3 nucleotides are TGTGCCAGCTCACTACCCCGCGGGACTAGCGAGAGGGATGAGCAGTTCTTC. It specifies CASSLPRGTSERDEQFF.

The V call is TRBV6-1, the J call TRBJ2-5; the match to TRBD1 covers 7 bases. Germline trimming cut 3 bases from V and 2 bases from J; bases unmatched to any gene: 9. Germline CDR1 reads MNHNS; CDR2 reads SASEGT. This CDR3 has 16 amino acids. The CDR3 here is CASSDPGQWLQETQYF. CDR3 coding DNA: TGTGCCAGCAGTGACCCGGGACAGTGGCTGCAAGAGACCCAGTACTTC.